This TCR beta chain appears in the sequencing data of a study of OX40 agonist ivuxolimab in advanced cancers. Study as a whole: People in dose escalation had one of these cancers: hepatocellular carcinoma, melanoma, renal cell or head and neck cancer.

Whole-study results and caveats: Some patients who did not respond also had low normalized T-cell clonal expansion. At 0.1 to 3.0 mg/kg and by week 6, CD4+ and CD8+ T cells in the blood had expanded clonally. CD4+ T cells averaged fewer expanded clones than CD8+ T cells.

Only in-frame clones appear in the TCRdb table, and some are missing; sequencing was by immunoSEQ multiplex PCR. The sample holds 7,000 to 9,500 clones, approximately 71% seen once. There are a few counts of this clone. Its cognate antigen is unknown. The CDR3 totals 15 residues. J is TRBJ2-7 and V is TRBV21-1; the D call TRBD1 from the table was never checked on the DNA. TRBV21-1 corresponds to a pseudogene. The sample consisted of CD4+ or CD8+ T cells sorted from blood, taken in a trial of the OX40 agonist ivuxolimab. This TCR came from an adult with an advanced solid tumor such as melanoma, head and neck, liver or kidney cancer. The CDR3 loop is CASPAKGPGTYEQYF. Written as DNA, the CDR3 is TGTGCCAGCCCAGCAAAGGGTCCAGGGACCTACGAGCAGTACTTC.